This T cell receptor (beta chain) was obtained from a study of shared clonotypes between healthy human individuals. At the level of the study: Three CD4 naive, three CD4 memory, two CD8 naive and one CD8 memory plate were used per donor.

The study drew its donors from healthy HIV-negative adults without recent acute infections or vaccinations. Measured with immunoSEQ multiplex PCR; TCRdb has only the in-frame clones, and not every one. The table lists around 600,000 clones, roughly 97% of them singletons. The trim removed 2 bases at V and 0 bases at J, leaving 10 bases unmatched. There are 18 residues in the CDR3. Germline V gene lookup returns CDR1 LNHDA and CDR2 SQIVND (reference sequence). This chain joins TRBV19 and TRBJ2-3; 8 positions match TRBD2. Material: naive CD4+ T cells sorted from blood. Sample subset: CD45RA+ positively selected. This clonotype was sampled from a woman in her twenties or thirties in good health. The chain's CDR3 is CASSIFRGGTLSTDTQYF. CDR3 sequence (DNA): TGTGCCAGTAGTATATTTCGGGGGGGGACTCTAAGCACAGATACGCAGTATTTT.